The 29 T cell receptor beta chains below come from one sample, sequenced in a study of cytotoxic CD8 clonotypes in ibrutinib-treated CLL. Data came from immunoSEQ multiplex PCR; TCRdb stores just in-frame clones and leaves some out. Among 35,000 to 40,000 clones listed, approximately 48% were seen once. The specimen comprised PBMCs, sampled before ibrutinib treatment. The receptors were gathered from a human donor with chronic lymphocytic leukemia.

This chain connects TRBV10-3 to TRBJ2-1, with 9 bases fitting TRBD2. Germline V gives CDR1 ENHRY, CDR2 SYGVKD. This CDR3 is 14 amino acids long. Losses at the gene ends were 7 bases for V and 3 bases for J; bases not matched to a gene: 4. The CDR3 nucleotides are TGTGCCATCATGGCGGGGGGGCTCTACAATGAGCAGTTCTTC. Encoded protein: CAIMAGGLYNEQFF.

This clone was counted only a few times. One end of the junction fails to match germline, which may point to a read error. J is TRBJ2-1 and V is TRBV7-7, with TRBD2 matching over 12 bases. CDR1 is SSHAT and CDR2 is FNYEAQ in the germline V gene (reference sequence). The CDR3 totals 16 residues. As DNA, the CDR3 is TGTGCTAGCAGCTTACGGACTAGCGGGGTGTACAATGAGCAGTTCTTC. Protein product: CASSLRTSGVYNEQFF.

In this sample, this clone turned up a few times. The CDR3 coding sequence is TGTGCCAGCAGCTTAGGACAGTTCTACGAGCAGTACTTC. Translation: CASSLGQFYEQYF. V is TRBV5-6 and J is TRBJ2-7; D might be TRBD1 (6 bases). The length of the CDR3 is 13 residues. The V gene lost 2 bases and the J gene lost 3 bases, with 9 bases spanning the gap. Germline lookup yields CDR1 SGHDT and CDR2 YYEEEE.

V is TRBV7-8 and J is TRBJ2-1; D gene uncertain. Germline V gene sequence: CDR1 SGHVS, CDR2 FQNEAQ. Trimming took off 4 bases at V and 9 bases at J, with 10 bases between the two ends. There are 12 residues in the CDR3. DNA of the CDR3: TGTGCCAGCAGCTCCGTTTTGGGTGAGCAGTTCTTC. Residues: CASSSVLGEQFF. Full variable domain (rest looked up from reference TRBV7-8 and TRBJ2-1): GAGVSQSPRYKVAKRGQDVALRCDPISGHVSLFWYQQALGQGPEFLTYFQNEAQLDKSGLPSDRFFAERPEGSVSTLKIQRTQQEDSAVYLCASSSVLGEQFFGPGTRLTVL.

The rearrangement joins TRBV5-1 to TRBJ1-1; D unresolved. CDR3 length equals 13 residues. Germline values: CDR1 SGHRS, CDR2 YFSETQ. Between the trimmed V and J ends, which lost 0 bases and 1 base, there was a span of 4 bases. For the CDR3, the DNA is TGCGCCAGCAGCTTGGACACGAACACTGAAGCTTTCTTT. This codes for CASSLDTNTEAFF.

The chain employs TRBV7-8 and TRBJ1-5; the D gene is possibly TRBD1 (5 bases). Germline V gene data show CDR1 as SGHVS and CDR2 as FQNEAQ. The CDR3 covers 13 residues. The V end lost 1 base, the J end lost 5 bases, and 6 bases lay between the germline ends. Written as DNA, the CDR3 is TGTGCCAGCAGCTTAGGAGGGGATCAGCCCCAGCATTTT. Its protein product is CASSLGGDQPQHF.

This clone was seen only once. V gene TRBV28 combines with J gene TRBJ2-1; 8 bases match TRBD1. Germline V gene sequence: CDR1 MDHEN, CDR2 SYDVKM. This CDR3 contains 15 residues. After removal of 4 bases from V and 5 bases from J, the junction contained 7 bases not matched to a gene. The CDR3 region is CASSSRRQGNNEQFF. As DNA, the CDR3 is TGTGCCAGCAGTTCTAGACGACAGGGGAACAATGAGCAGTTCTTC.

The J gene is TRBJ2-7, the V gene TRBV29-1; D is unclear. The V end was cut by 6 bases, the J end by 4 bases, with 13 bases between. The CDR3 extends over 12 amino acids. Germline assignment: CDR1 SQVTM and CDR2 ANQGSEA. The CDR3 protein is CSVRAELYEQYF. The CDR3 DNA sequence: TGCAGCGTACGGGCCGAACTATACGAGCAGTACTTC.

The chain has TRBV7-6 and TRBJ1-1; no reliable D call. This CDR3 contains 13 residues. From germline, CDR1 is SGHVS and CDR2 FNYEAQ. V lost 5 bases and J lost 1, with 8 bases in between. CDR3 protein: CASSKGENTEAFF. The CDR3 DNA reads as TGTGCCAGCAGCAAAGGCGAGAACACTGAAGCTTTCTTT.

The rearrangement joins TRBV27 to TRBJ2-4; 8 bases agree with TRBD1. Germline CDR1 reads MNHEY; CDR2 reads SMNVEV (reference sequence). V dropped 8 bases and J dropped 3; count of bases not matched to a gene: 12. The CDR3 has 16 residues. For the CDR3, the DNA is TGTGCCAGCCGCTTGAACAGGGACAGGAGCAAAAACATTCAGTACTTC. Its translation is CASRLNRDRSKNIQYF.

The J gene is TRBJ1-4, the V gene TRBV4-1; D perhaps matches TRBD1 (5 bases). V was shortened by 4 bases and J by 7 bases, with 10 bases between the two germline ends. This CDR3 comprises 13 residues. Germline-derived CDR1 and CDR2 are MGHRA and YSYEKL. The chain's CDR3 is CASSRDRTEKLFF. The CDR3 nucleotides read TGCGCCAGCAGCCGAGACAGAACTGAAAAACTGTTTTTT.

The J gene is TRBJ1-6, the V gene TRBV28, with 9 bases lining up with TRBD1. V dropped 5 bases and J dropped 9; count of bases not matched to a gene: 11. Germline CDR1 reads MDHEN; CDR2 reads SYDVKM. There are 16 residues in the CDR3. CDR3 residues: CASSPAGDRVSSPLHF. The CDR3 nucleotides are TGTGCCAGCAGTCCTGCCGGGGACAGGGTGAGTTCACCCCTCCACTTT. Full variable domain (missing parts from reference TRBV28 and TRBJ1-6): DVKVTQSSRYLVKRTGEKVFLECVQDMDHENMFWYRQDPGLGLRLIYFSYDVKMKEKGDIPEGYSVSREKKERFSLILESASTNQTSMYLCASSPAGDRVSSPLHFGNGTRLTVT.

This CDR3 reads CASRNPTGTGGYTF. The CDR3 DNA sequence: TGTGCCAGCAGGAACCCAACAGGGACGGGAGGCTACACCTTC. This sequence joins TRBV6-5 and TRBJ1-2, with D maybe TRBD1 (6 bases). Trimming shortened V by 6 bases and J by 8 bases, and 19 bases separated the two germline ends. The CDR3 has 14 residues. Germline-derived CDR1 and CDR2 are MNHEY and SVGAGI.

This chain uses TRBV6-1 with TRBJ2-1, with a possible D match to TRBD2 (6 bases). The CDR3 totals 15 residues. The V and J ends lost 2 bases and 8 bases respectively, with 16 bases between them. Per the germline V gene, CDR1 is MNHNS and CDR2 is SASEGT. DNA for the CDR3: TGTGCCAGCAGTGAATACTGGGACTCCATCGATGAGCAGTTCTTC. Its translation is CASSEYWDSIDEQFF.

This chain joins TRBV4-2 and TRBJ1-6; 7 bases fit TRBD1. Germline values: CDR1 LGHNA, CDR2 YNFKEQ. The V segment lost 4 bases and the J segment 0 bases; nucleotides outside the gene matches: 12. This CDR3 region has 19 residues. DNA of the CDR3: TGTGCCAGCAGCCCCCGGCGAGGGGGCGCGGGCTCCTATAATTCACCCCTCCACTTT. Translated: CASSPRRGGAGSYNSPLHF.

V is TRBV6-5 and J is TRBJ2-5; D unresolved. Between the trimmed V and J ends, which lost 5 bases and 5 bases, there was a span of 9 bases. The germline V gene has CDR1 MNHEY and CDR2 SVGAGI. The CDR3 is 12 amino acids. CDR3 in amino acids: CASSRIGETQYF. Written as DNA, the CDR3 is TGTGCCAGCAGTAGGATCGGGGAGACCCAGTACTTC.

The chain employs TRBV7-3 and TRBJ2-2; no reliable D call. This CDR3 comprises 16 residues. Germline CDR1 is SGHTA and CDR2 is FQGTGA. V lost 1 base to trimming and J lost 1 base, with 10 bases between them. The CDR3 DNA reads as TGTGCCAGCAGCTTAAACGGTGGTTTGAACACCGGGGAGCTGTTTTTT. It is translated as CASSLNGGLNTGELFF. The entire variable domain, with the rest obtained from reference TRBV7-3 and TRBJ2-2, is as follows: GAGVSQTPSNKVTEKGKYVELRCDPISGHTALYWYRQSLGQGPEFLIYFQGTGAADDSGLPNDRFFAVRPEGSVSTLKIQRTERGDSAVYLCASSLNGGLNTGELFFGEGSRLTVL.

V gene TRBV4-1 combines with J gene TRBJ2-2; 11 bases line up with TRBD2. The V gene end was trimmed by 4 bases and the J gene end by 0 bases; junction bases not matched to a gene: 1. The CDR3 extends over 16 amino acids. CDR1 is MGHRA, CDR2 YSYEKL, per germline. DNA of the CDR3: TGCGCCAGCAGCCCACTAGCGGGGGCGAACACCGGGGAGCTGTTTTTT. Protein product: CASSPLAGANTGELFF.

This clone was observed once. The rearrangement links TRBV7-3 to TRBJ2-6; D tentatively reads TRBD1 or TRBD2 (6 bases each). The CDR3 sequence is 20 residues long. Germline CDR1 is SGHTA and CDR2 is FQGTGA. V shed 4 bases and J shed 0 bases, with 22 bases lying between them. The CDR3: CASSYPPGAQKGSGANVLTF. The DNA of the CDR3 is TGTGCCAGCAGCTACCCCCCGGGGGCTCAAAAGGGCTCTGGGGCCAACGTCCTGACTTTC.

This chain links TRBV4-1 with TRBJ1-4; 11 positions agree with TRBD1. Germline V gives CDR1 MGHRA, CDR2 YSYEKL. The V and J ends lost 0 bases and 7 bases, in that order; junction bases with no gene match: 13. This CDR3 contains 19 residues. CDR3 bases: TGCGCCAGCAGCCAAGATATAAGGGACAGGGGGACCGTTGGTGAAAAACTGTTTTTT. It specifies CASSQDIRDRGTVGEKLFF.

Of note for this clone: Other DNA sequences in this specimen translate into the identical CDR3. The chain uses TRBV18 and TRBJ2-3, with 9 nucleotides matching TRBD2. Per germline, CDR1 KGHSH and CDR2 LQKENI. The CDR3 spans 16 residues. With 6 bases clipped from V and 0 bases from J, the junction kept 7 bases outside the gene matches. The CDR3 coding sequence is TGTGCCAGCTCGCTGAGCGGGGGGACTAGCACAGATACGCAGTATTTT. Its translation is CASSLSGGTSTDTQYF.

V and J are TRBV7-8 and TRBJ2-5; D remains unclear. The CDR3 is made up of 13 amino acids. The germline V gene encodes CDR1 SGHVS and CDR2 FQNEAQ. V dropped 0 bases and J dropped 4 bases, with 6 bases sitting between them. Here the CDR3 reads CASSLALGETQYF. DNA for the CDR3: TGTGCCAGCAGCTTAGCGTTAGGAGAGACCCAGTACTTC.

This clone was recorded once. The chain couples TRBV4-1 to TRBJ1-1; D remains ambiguous. The CDR3 is made up of 16 amino acids. Trimming left V 4 bases short and J 3 bases short, with 18 bases between. Germline V gives CDR1 MGHRA, CDR2 YSYEKL. CDR3 sequence reads: CASSRNAGRRDTEAFF. DNA of the CDR3: TGCGCCAGCAGCCGCAACGCCGGACGGCGGGACACTGAAGCTTTCTTT.

J is TRBJ1-2 and V is TRBV14; tentative D call: TRBD1 (6 bases). V shed 0 bases and J shed 3 bases, with 17 bases lying between them. This CDR3 is 17 amino acids long. Germline CDR1 reads SGHDN; CDR2 reads FVKESK. CDR3 DNA sequence: TGTGCCAGCAGCCAAGATCACGAACAGGGATTCTACTATGGCTACACCTTC. Its translation is CASSQDHEQGFYYGYTF.

This chain connects TRBV7-2 to TRBJ1-3; D remains ambiguous. The CDR3 extends over 15 amino acids. Trimming stripped 6 bases from V and 0 bases from J, with 12 bases between. From germline, CDR1 is SGHTA and CDR2 FQGNSA. The CDR3 DNA follows: TGTGCCAGCAGTTACGGACGGTACTCTGGAAACACCATATATTTT. Its protein is CASSYGRYSGNTIYF.

The chain recombines TRBV5-6 with TRBJ1-5; D not resolved. Trimming removed 1 base from V and 3 bases from J, with 11 bases in between. CDR3 length equals 15 residues. Germline V lookup: CDR1 SGHDT, CDR2 YYEEEE. The CDR3 region is CASSLQHSYNQPQHF. CDR3 in DNA: TGTGCCAGCAGCTTGCAGCACAGCTACAATCAGCCCCAGCATTTT.

The chain carries TRBV5-1 and TRBJ2-5, with D possibly called TRBD1 or TRBD2 (5 bases each). V gave up 4 bases and J gave up 5 bases, with 12 bases separating them. Germline loops: CDR1 SGHRS, CDR2 YFSETQ. The CDR3 is 13 residues long. CDR3 residues: CASSPPGAETQYF. The CDR3 region has the DNA TGCGCCAGCAGCCCCCCCGGGGCGGAGACCCAGTACTTC.

The rearrangement joins TRBV27 to TRBJ2-7; unclear D gene. The length of the CDR3 is 13 residues. With 3 bases removed from V and 7 bases from J, the gap between germline ends came to 13 bases. Germline V gene sequence: CDR1 MNHEY, CDR2 SMNVEV (reference sequence). CDR3 in amino acids: CASSFGTETEQYF. CDR3 nucleotide sequence: TGTGCCAGCAGTTTCGGCACAGAGACTGAGCAGTACTTC.

This clone was seen a handful of times. The rearrangement uses TRBV9 and TRBJ2-7, with 7 bases fitting TRBD1. The CDR3 totals 14 residues. The germline gives CDR1 SGDLS, CDR2 YYNGEE. With 4 bases clipped from V and 7 bases from J, the junction kept 11 bases outside the gene matches. This CDR3 is CASSPGQTVREQYF. DNA of the CDR3: TGTGCCAGCAGCCCGGGACAGACTGTGAGGGAGCAGTACTTC.